The 12 T cell receptor beta chains below were found in one sample sequenced in a study of blood T cell repertoires in COVID-19 (dated by TCRdb to 2018 to 2021). Preparation of the library involved the immunoSEQ multiplex PCR assay. This is the immuneACCESS table as TCRdb keeps it, with only in-frame sequences that have V and J called. A part of the clones is gone; compared with another copy, unresolved V genes explain less than half, and the rest is unexplained. For this sample there are approximately 400,000 clones; under 85% appear just once. The top ten constitute over 4.5% of the sample. Material for sequencing was PBMCs or T cells enriched from blood (not recorded which). These receptor sequences come from a woman in her 50s who had recovered from COVID-19.

The chain joins TRBV7-3 to TRBJ2-3, with D perhaps TRBD2 (6 bases). Germline CDR1 is SGHTA and CDR2 is FQGTGA. Trimming pared 2 bases from V and 3 bases from J, leaving 12 bases between. The CDR3 is made up of 15 amino acids. The DNA for the CDR3 is TGTGCCAGCAGCTTAGACGGCGGGGCAACAGATACGCAGTATTTT. Its translation: CASSLDGGATDTQYF.

V is TRBV7-2 and J is TRBJ2-3; TRBD2 agrees at 7 bases. The CDR3 spans 15 residues. Trimming took 3 bases from V and 4 from J; bases not matched to a gene: 7. The germline V gene has CDR1 SGHTA and CDR2 FQGNSA. CDR3 coding DNA: TGTGCCAGCAGCTTTCGCGGGAGTGGAGCAGATACGCAGTATTTT. As protein: CASSFRGSGADTQYF.

The CDR3 nucleotides are TGTGCCAGCAGCCAAGGGGGACTCTTAGGGCGTCAGCCCCAGCATTTT. Translated, it gives CASSQGGLLGRQPQHF. The chain employs TRBV3-1 (or the pseudogene TRBV3-2) and TRBJ1-5; D might be TRBD1 (5 bases). V gave up 1 base and J gave up 6 bases, with 16 bases separating them. This CDR3 comprises 16 residues. Germline CDR1 and CDR2: LGHDT and YNNKEL (reference sequence).

This chain connects TRBV4-1 to TRBJ2-1; a possible D gene is TRBD2 (7 bases). CDR3 length equals 15 residues. Trimming cost V 8 bases and J 8 bases, with 22 bases left between them. CDR1 and CDR2 (germline): MGHRA, YSYEKL. The CDR3, as DNA: TGCGCCAGCTCAAGGGGGGGGGCCCATTTGGATGAGCAGTTCTTC. This encodes CASSRGGAHLDEQFF.

As regards this clone: The same CDR3 arises from other DNA sequences in this sample as well. This chain joins TRBV30 and TRBJ2-2, with 8 bases lining up with TRBD2. The junction had 0 bases not matched to a gene; V was cut back by 2 bases and J by 1 base. The CDR3 runs 14 residues. Per germline, CDR1 GTSNPN and CDR2 SVGIG (reference sequence). CDR3 loop: CAWSRGGNTGELFF. CDR3 sequence (DNA): TGTGCCTGGAGTCGGGGGGGGAACACCGGGGAGCTGTTTTTT.

CDR3 amino acids: CASSTVWEDTGELFF. The CDR3 DNA is TGTGCCAGCAGCACGGTGTGGGAGGACACCGGGGAGCTGTTTTTT. The V gene is TRBV21-1, the J gene TRBJ2-2; the table's TRBD2 call for D was not verified on the DNA. TRBV21-1 is tagged as a pseudogene. The CDR3 has 15 amino acids.

The CDR3 here is CASSAPQDLRDEAFF. In DNA, the CDR3 is TGTGCCAGCAGCGCCCCACAGGACCTGAGAGATGAAGCTTTCTTT. The J gene is TRBJ1-1, the V gene TRBV9, with a possible D match to TRBD1 (5 bases). V lost 3 bases and J 7 bases, leaving 19 bases between the germline ends. In germline, CDR1 is SGDLS, CDR2 YYNGEE. CDR3 size: 15 residues.

The chain carries TRBV7-7 and TRBJ2-1, with 10 bases matching TRBD2. This CDR3 is built from 15 residues. The V gene's germline CDR1 is SSHAT and CDR2 FNYEAQ (reference sequence). After removal of 5 bases from V and 7 bases from J, the junction contained 8 bases not matched to a gene. CDR3 in amino acids: CASSHGASGSNEQFF. The CDR3 region has the DNA TGTGCCAGCAGCCATGGTGCTAGCGGGAGTAATGAGCAGTTCTTC.

This clone was recorded only once. The chain carries TRBV27 and TRBJ1-1; 7 bases match TRBD1. There are 15 residues in the CDR3. Germline CDR1 is MNHEY and CDR2 is SMNVEV (reference sequence). Germline trimming cut 6 bases from V and 4 bases from J; bases unmatched to any gene: 11. The CDR3 sequence: CASRMIPTGVTEAFF. CDR3 DNA: TGTGCCAGCAGAATGATACCCACAGGGGTCACTGAAGCTTTCTTT.

The rearrangement uses TRBV7-9 and TRBJ2-3; 8 nucleotides align to TRBD2. CDR3 size: 16 residues. After removal of 6 bases from V and 3 bases from J, the junction contained 11 bases not matched to a gene. CDR1 and CDR2 (germline): SEHNR, FQNEAQ (reference sequence). CDR3 residues: CASRSTGGMGTDTQYF. CDR3 DNA sequence: TGTGCCAGCAGGTCGACGGGAGGGATGGGGACAGATACGCAGTATTTT.

CDR3 coding DNA: TGTGCCAGTCTAGGGAACACTGAAGCTTTCTTT. Translating gives CASLGNTEAFF. The chain joins TRBV12-3 or TRBV12-4 to TRBJ1-1, with D unclear. The CDR3 consists of 11 residues. The ends were cut back, 9 bases at V and 1 base at J, with 6 bases in the middle.

This sequence joins TRBV7-2 and TRBJ2-5; possible D gene TRBD1, 5 bases. CDR3 length: 15 residues. Trimming shortened V by 5 bases and J by 4 bases, and 17 bases separated the two germline ends. CDR1 is SGHTA and CDR2 is FQGNSA in the germline V gene. The CDR3 is CASSPLPVRGETQYF. Written as DNA, the CDR3 is TGTGCCAGCAGCCCCCTCCCGGTTAGGGGAGAGACCCAGTACTTC.